This T cell receptor beta chain was observed in a study of blood T cells in healthy people across ages. The CDR3 loop spans 16 amino acids. The germline gives CDR1 MNHEY, CDR2 SVGAGI. V dropped 6 bases and J dropped 0 bases, with 12 bases sitting between them. Next came a second PCR, run for roughly 7 to 12 cycles, which used a sample-barcoded 5' primer along with a J-beta primer mix. Through a template-switch adaptor with 12 random nucleotides, each cDNA molecule received a tag. TCRdb independently ran MiXCR on the 5' RACE reads; one entry per CDR3 protein. The sample carries some 780,000 distinct CDR3 sequences, approximately 53% recorded once.

This clonotype was obtained from a man aged 35 to 55 in good health. The J gene is TRBJ1-6, the V gene TRBV6-5, with D unresolved. Sequencing was performed on blood. The CDR3 loop is CASSPQTNSYNSPLHF. The CDR3 coding sequence is TGTGCCAGCAGCCCGCAGACCAACTCCTATAATTCACCCCTCCACTTT.